This paragraph reports one T cell receptor (beta chain). V lost 3 bases to trimming and J lost 1 base; unmatched junction nucleotides: 11. CDR1 SGHAT and CDR2 FQNNGV come from the germline V gene. This CDR3 is built from 18 residues. Seattle's cohort entered during active infection and was followed longitudinally. The data were obtained in a study of blood T cell repertoires in COVID-19. Study overall: Collection of acute and convalescent COVID-19 samples took place in the United States, Italy and Spain. T cells, B-cell-depleted T cells, or PBMCs supplied cDNA or gDNA.

In the authors' methods: Amplification of reference gene primers provided the estimated nucleated cell counts. Here immunoSEQ multiplex PCR was the method, and the copy in TCRdb shows in-frame clones only, minus some. The V and J calls and clone size come from that table; D and trimming were worked out from the DNA. The data hold about 170,000 clones, with roughly 80% observed a single time. The genes are TRBV11-2 and TRBJ2-4; TRBD2 matches 8 bases. The origin of this receptor is an elderly woman with COVID-19, enrolled during active disease. Sequencing used peripheral blood. CDR3: CASSFGGSGSPAKNIQYF. The CDR3 coding sequence is TGTGCCAGCAGCTTTGGGGGCAGCGGGAGCCCGGCCAAAAACATTCAGTACTTC. Combining the CDR3 with reference TRBV11-2 and TRBJ2-4 gives the whole variable domain EAGVAQSPRYKIIEKRQSVAFWCNPISGHATLYWYQQILGQGPKLLIQFQNNGVVDDSQLPKDRFSAERLKGVDSTLKIQPAKLEDSAVYLCASSFGGSGSPAKNIQYFGAGTRLSVL.